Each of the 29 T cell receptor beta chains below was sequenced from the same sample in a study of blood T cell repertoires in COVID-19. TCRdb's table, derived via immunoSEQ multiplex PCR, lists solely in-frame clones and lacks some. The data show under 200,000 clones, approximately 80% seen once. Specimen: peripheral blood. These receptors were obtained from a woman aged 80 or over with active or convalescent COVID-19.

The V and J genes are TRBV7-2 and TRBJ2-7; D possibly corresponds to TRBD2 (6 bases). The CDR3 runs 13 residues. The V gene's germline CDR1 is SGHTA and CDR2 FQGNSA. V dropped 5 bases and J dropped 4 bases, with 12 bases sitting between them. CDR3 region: CASSGGAWYEQYF. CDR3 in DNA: TGTGCCAGCAGCGGCGGGGCGTGGTACGAGCAGTACTTC.

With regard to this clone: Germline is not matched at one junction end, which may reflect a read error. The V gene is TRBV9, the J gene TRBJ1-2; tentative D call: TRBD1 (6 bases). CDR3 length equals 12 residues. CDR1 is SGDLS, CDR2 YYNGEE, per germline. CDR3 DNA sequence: TGTGCCAGCAGCGCAGGGGACGCCCGGTATCACTTC. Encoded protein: CASSAGDARYHF.

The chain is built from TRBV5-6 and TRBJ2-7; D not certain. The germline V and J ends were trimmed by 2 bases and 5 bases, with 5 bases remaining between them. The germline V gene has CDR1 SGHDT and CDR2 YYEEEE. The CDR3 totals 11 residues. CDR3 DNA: TGTGCCAGCAGCTTACGAGACGAGCAGTACTTC. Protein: CASSLRDEQYF.

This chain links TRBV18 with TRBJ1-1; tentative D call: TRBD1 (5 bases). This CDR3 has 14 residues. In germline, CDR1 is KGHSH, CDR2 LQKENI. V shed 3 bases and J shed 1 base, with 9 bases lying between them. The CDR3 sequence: CASSPFDRNTEAFF. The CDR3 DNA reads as TGTGCCAGCTCACCCTTTGACAGGAACACTGAAGCTTTCTTT.

In DNA form, the CDR3 reads TGTGCCTGGAGTACCCGGGGCGGGGGGGCCCCCGGGGAGCTGTTTTTT. Translation gives CAWSTRGGGAPGELFF. The chain is built from TRBV30 and TRBJ2-2; the match to TRBD2 covers 9 bases. The V gene's germline CDR1 is GTSNPN and CDR2 SVGIG (reference sequence). V shed 2 bases and J 6 bases; nucleotides not matched to a gene: 10. This CDR3 is 16 amino acids long.

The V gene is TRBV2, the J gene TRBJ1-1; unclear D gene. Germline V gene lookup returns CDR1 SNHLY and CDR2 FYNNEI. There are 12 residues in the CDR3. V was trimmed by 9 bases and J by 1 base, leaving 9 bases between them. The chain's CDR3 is CARFGENTEAFF. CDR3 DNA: TGTGCCAGATTCGGGGAGAACACTGAAGCTTTCTTT.

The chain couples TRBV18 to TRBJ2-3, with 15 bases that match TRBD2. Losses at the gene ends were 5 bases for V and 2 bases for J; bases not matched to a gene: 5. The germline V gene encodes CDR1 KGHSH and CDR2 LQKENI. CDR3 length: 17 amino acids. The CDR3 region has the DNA TGTGCCAGCTCAACCGGGACTAGCGGGGGGCCCACAGATACGCAGTATTTT. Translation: CASSTGTSGGPTDTQYF. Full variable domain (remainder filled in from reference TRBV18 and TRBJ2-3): NAGVMQNPRHLVRRRGQEARLRCSPMKGHSHVYWYRQLPEEGLKFMVYLQKENIIDESGMPKERFSAEFPKEGPSILRIQQVVRGDSAAYFCASSTGTSGGPTDTQYFGPGTRLTVL.

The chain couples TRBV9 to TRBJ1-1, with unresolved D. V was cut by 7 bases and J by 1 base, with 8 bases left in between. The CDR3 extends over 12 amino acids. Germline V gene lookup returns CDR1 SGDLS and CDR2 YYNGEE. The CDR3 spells CASGQENTEAFF. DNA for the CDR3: TGTGCCAGCGGGCAAGAGAACACTGAAGCTTTCTTT.

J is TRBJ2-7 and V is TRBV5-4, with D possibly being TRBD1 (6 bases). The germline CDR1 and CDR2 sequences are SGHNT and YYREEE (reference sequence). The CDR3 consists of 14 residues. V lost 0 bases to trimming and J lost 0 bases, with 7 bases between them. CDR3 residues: CASSLAGVSYEQYF. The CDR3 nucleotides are TGTGCCAGCAGCTTGGCAGGGGTCTCCTACGAGCAGTACTTC.

In DNA form, the CDR3 reads TGTGCCAGCAGCTTGGGACAGGGATTCAATCAGCCCCAGCATTTT. Amino acid sequence: CASSLGQGFNQPQHF. The V gene is TRBV7-9, the J gene TRBJ1-5; TRBD1 agrees at 9 bases. V shed 3 bases, J shed 3 bases, and the junction held 3 bases outside the gene matches. The CDR3 extends over 15 amino acids. Germline V gives CDR1 SEHNR, CDR2 FQNEAQ (reference sequence).

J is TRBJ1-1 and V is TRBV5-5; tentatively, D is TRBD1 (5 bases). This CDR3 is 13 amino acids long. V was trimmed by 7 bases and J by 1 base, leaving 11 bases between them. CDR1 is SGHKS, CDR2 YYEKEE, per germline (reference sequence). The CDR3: CASQFQGNTEAFF. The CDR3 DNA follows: TGTGCCAGCCAGTTCCAGGGGAACACTGAAGCTTTCTTT.

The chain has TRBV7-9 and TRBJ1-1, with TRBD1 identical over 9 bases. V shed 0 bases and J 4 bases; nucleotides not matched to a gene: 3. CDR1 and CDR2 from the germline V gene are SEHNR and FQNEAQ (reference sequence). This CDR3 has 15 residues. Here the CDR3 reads CASSLATGGSTEAFF. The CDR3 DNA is TGTGCCAGCAGCTTAGCGACAGGGGGAAGCACTGAAGCTTTCTTT.

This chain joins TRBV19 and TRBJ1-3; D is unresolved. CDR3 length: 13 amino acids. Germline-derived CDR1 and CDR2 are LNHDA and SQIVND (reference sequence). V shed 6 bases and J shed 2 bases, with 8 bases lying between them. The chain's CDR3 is CASRYGPGNTIYF. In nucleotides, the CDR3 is TGTGCCAGTAGGTATGGGCCTGGAAACACCATATATTTT.

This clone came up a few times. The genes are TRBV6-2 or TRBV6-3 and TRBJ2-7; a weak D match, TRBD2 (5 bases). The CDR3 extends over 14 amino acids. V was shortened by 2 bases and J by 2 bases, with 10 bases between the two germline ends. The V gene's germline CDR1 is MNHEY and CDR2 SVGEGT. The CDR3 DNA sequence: TGTGCCAGCAGTTACGCGGGCAGCCCCTACGAGCAGTACTTC. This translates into CASSYAGSPYEQYF.

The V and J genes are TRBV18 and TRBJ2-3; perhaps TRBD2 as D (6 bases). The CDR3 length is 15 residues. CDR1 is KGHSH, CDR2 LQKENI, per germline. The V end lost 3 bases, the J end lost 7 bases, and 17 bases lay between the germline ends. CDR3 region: CASSPQAPGGNTQYF. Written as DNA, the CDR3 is TGTGCCAGCTCACCCCAGGCCCCCGGGGGAAATACGCAGTATTTT.

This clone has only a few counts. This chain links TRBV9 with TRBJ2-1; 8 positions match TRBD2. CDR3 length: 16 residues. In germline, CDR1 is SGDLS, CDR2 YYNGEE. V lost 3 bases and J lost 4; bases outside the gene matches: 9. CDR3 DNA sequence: TGTGCCAGCAGCGCCGGCGGGGGACTAGTTTACAATGAGCAGTTCTTC. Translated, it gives CASSAGGGLVYNEQFF.

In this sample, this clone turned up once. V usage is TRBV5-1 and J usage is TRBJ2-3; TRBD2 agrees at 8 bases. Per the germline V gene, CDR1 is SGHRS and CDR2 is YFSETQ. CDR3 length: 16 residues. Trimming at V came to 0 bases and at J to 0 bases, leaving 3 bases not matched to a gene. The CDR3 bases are TGCGCCAGCAGCTTGGGACCGGGGGGGAGCACAGATACGCAGTATTTT. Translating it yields CASSLGPGGSTDTQYF.

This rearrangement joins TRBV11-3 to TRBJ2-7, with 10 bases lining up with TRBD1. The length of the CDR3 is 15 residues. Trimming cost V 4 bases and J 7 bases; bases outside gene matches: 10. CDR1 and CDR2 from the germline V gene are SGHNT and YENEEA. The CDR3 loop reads CASSSSWTGGEEQYF. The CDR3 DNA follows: TGTGCCAGCAGCTCTTCTTGGACAGGGGGAGAAGAGCAGTACTTC.

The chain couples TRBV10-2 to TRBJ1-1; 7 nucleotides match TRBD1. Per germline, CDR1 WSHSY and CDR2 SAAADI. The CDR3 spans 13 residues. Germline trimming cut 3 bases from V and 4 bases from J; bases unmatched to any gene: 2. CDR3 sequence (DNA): TGCGCCAGCAGTGACAGGGGGAGCACTGAAGCTTTCTTT. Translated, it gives CASSDRGSTEAFF.

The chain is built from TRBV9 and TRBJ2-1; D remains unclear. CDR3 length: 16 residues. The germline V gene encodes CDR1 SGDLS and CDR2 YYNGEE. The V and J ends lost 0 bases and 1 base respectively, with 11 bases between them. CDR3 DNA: TGTGCCAGCAGCGTAGGTCCGAGGATATCCTACAATGAGCAGTTCTTC. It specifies CASSVGPRISYNEQFF.

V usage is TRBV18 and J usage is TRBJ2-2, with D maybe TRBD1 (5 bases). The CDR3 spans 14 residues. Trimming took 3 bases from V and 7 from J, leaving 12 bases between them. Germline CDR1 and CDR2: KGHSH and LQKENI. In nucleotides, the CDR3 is TGTGCCAGCTCACCCCGGAAGCAGGGCGGGGAGCTGTTTTTT. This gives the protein CASSPRKQGGELFF.

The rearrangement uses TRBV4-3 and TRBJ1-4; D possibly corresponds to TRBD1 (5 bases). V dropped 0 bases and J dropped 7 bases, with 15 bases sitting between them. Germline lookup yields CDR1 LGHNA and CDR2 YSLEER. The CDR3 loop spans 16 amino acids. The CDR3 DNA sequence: TGCGCCAGCAGCCAAGATAAAGGTCGGAGGGGTGAAAAACTGTTTTTT. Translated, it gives CASSQDKGRRGEKLFF.

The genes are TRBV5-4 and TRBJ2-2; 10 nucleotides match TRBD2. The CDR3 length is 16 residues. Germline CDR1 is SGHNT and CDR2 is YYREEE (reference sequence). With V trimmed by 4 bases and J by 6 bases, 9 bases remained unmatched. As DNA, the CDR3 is TGTGCCAGCAGCGCGAATAGCGGGGGGTTCGCCGGGGAGCTGTTTTTT. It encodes CASSANSGGFAGELFF.

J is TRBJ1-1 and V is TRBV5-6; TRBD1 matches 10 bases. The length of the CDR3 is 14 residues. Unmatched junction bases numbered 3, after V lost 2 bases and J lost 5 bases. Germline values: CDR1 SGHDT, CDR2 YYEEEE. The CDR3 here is CASSFDRGRTEAFF. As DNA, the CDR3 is TGTGCCAGCAGCTTTGACAGGGGGCGAACTGAAGCTTTCTTT.

CDR3 protein: CASSYIGGFGTEAFF. The DNA of the CDR3 is TGTGCCAGCAGCTACATAGGGGGTTTTGGCACTGAAGCTTTCTTT. The chain combines TRBV3-1 (or the pseudogene TRBV3-2) with TRBJ1-1, with D maybe TRBD1 (6 bases). In germline, CDR1 is LGHDT, CDR2 YNNKEL (reference sequence). The germline V and J ends were trimmed by 5 bases and 4 bases, with 17 bases remaining between them. The CDR3 runs 15 residues.

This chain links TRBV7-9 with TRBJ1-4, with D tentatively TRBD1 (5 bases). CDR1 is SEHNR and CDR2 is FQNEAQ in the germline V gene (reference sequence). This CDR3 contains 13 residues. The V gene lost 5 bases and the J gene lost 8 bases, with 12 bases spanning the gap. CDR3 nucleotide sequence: TGTGCCAGCAGCCTACGGGGGGAGGAAAAACTGTTTTTT. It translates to CASSLRGEEKLFF.

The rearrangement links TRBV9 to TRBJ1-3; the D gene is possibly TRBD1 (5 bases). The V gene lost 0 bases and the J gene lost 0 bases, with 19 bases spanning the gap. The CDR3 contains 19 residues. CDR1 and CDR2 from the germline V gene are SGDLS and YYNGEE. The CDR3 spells CASSVDSEGLVPSGNTIYF. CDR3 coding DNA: TGTGCCAGCAGCGTAGATTCGGAGGGGCTAGTCCCCTCTGGAAACACCATATATTTT.

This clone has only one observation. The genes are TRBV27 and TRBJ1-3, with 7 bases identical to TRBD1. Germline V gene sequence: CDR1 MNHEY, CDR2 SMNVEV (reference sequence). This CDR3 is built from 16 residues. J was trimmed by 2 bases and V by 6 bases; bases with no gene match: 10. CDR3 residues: CASSRIIDRAGNTIYF. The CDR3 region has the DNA TGTGCCAGCAGCCGTATTATTGACAGGGCTGGAAACACCATATATTTT.

The CDR3: CASSPQGRVLTNEQFF. The CDR3 DNA follows: TGTGCCAGCAGTCCCCAGGGCCGCGTACTAACCAATGAGCAGTTCTTC. The V and J genes are TRBV28 and TRBJ2-1; tentatively, D is TRBD1 (5 bases). There are 16 residues in the CDR3. The germline gives CDR1 MDHEN, CDR2 SYDVKM. Trimming pared 5 bases from V and 6 bases from J, leaving 20 bases between.